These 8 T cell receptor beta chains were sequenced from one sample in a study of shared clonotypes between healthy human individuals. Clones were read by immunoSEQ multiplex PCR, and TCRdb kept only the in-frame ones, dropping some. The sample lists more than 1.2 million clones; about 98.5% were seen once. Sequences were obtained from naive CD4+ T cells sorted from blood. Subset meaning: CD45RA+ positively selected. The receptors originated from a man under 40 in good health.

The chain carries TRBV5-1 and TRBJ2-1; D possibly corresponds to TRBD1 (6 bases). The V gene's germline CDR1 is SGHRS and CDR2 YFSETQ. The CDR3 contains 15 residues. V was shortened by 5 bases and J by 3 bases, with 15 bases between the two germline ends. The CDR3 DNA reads TGCGCCAGCAGACCTATGACAGGAGGCTACAATGAGCAGTTCTTC. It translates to CASRPMTGGYNEQFF.

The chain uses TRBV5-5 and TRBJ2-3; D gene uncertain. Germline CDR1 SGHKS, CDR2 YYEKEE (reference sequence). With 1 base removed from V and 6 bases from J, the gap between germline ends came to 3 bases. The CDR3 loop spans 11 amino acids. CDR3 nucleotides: TGTGCCAGCAGCTTGCAGGATACGCAGTATTTT. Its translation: CASSLQDTQYF.

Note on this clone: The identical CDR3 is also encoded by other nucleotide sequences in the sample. The CDR3 nucleotides are TGTGCCAGCAGCCCGGGACGCGTCTACGAGCAGTACTTC. Translation gives CASSPGRVYEQYF. The rearrangement joins TRBV7-2 to TRBJ2-7; either TRBD1 or TRBD2 may fit D (5 bases each). Trimming left V 5 bases short and J 3 bases short, with 11 bases between. CDR1 SGHTA and CDR2 FQGNSA come from the germline V gene. CDR3 length equals 13 residues.

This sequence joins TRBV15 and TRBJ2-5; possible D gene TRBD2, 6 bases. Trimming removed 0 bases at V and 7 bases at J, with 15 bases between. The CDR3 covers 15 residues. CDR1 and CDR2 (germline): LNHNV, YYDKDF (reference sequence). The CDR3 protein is CATSRDRLMGGTQYF. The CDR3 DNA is TGTGCCACCAGCAGAGATCGGCTGATGGGGGGGACCCAGTACTTC.

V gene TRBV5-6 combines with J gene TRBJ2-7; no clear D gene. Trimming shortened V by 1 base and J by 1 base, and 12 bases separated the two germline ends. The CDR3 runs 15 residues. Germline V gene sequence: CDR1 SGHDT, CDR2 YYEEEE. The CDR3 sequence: CASSLLQRFSYEQYF. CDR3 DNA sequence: TGTGCCAGCAGCTTGCTACAGAGGTTTTCCTACGAGCAGTACTTC.

The CDR3 DNA reads as TGTGCCAGCAGCGCCGGTCGGGGGAACTATGGCTACACCTTC. Its protein product is CASSAGRGNYGYTF. The chain has TRBV28 and TRBJ1-2, with D tentatively TRBD1 (5 bases). Trimming removed 6 bases from V and 2 bases from J, with 13 bases in between. The CDR3 is 14 amino acids. Germline lookup yields CDR1 MDHEN and CDR2 SYDVKM.

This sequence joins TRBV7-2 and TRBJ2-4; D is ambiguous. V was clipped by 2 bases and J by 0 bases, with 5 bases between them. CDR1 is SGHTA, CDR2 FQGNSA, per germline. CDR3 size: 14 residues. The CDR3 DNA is TGTGCCAGCAGCTTAAAAGAAGCCAAAAACATTCAGTACTTC. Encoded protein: CASSLKEAKNIQYF.

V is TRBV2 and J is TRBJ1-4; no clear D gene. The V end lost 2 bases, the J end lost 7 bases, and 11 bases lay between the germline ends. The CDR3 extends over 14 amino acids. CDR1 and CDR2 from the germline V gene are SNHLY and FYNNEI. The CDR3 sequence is CASSERTHGEKLFF. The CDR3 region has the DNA TGTGCCAGCAGTGAACGGACGCACGGTGAAAAACTGTTTTTT. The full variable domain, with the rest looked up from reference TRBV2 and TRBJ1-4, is EPEVTQTPSHQVTQMGQEVILRCVPISNHLYFYWYRQILGQKVEFLVSFYNNEISEKSEIFDDQFSVERPDGSNFTLKIRSTKLEDSAMYFCASSERTHGEKLFFGSGTQLSVL.